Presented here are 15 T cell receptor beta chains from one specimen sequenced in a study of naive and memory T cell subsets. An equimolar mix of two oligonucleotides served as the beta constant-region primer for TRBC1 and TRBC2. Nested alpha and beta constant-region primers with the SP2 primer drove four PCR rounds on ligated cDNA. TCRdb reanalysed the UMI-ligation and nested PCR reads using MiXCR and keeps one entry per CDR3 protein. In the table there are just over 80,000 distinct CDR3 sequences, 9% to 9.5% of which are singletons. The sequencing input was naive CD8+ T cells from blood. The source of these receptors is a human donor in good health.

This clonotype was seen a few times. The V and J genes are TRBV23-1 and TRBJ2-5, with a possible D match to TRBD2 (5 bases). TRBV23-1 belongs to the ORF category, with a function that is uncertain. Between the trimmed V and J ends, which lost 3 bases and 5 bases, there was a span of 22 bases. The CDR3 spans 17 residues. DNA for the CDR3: TGCGCCAGCAGTCATTATATAGTGCAAAAACCGGGGGAGACCCAGTACTTC. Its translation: CASSHYIVQKPGETQYF.

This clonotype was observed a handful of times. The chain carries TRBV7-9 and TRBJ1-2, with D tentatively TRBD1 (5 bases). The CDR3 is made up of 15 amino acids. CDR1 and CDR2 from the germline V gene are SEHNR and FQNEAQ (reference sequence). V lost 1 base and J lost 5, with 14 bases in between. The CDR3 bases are TGTGCCAGCAGCTTAGGAGTAGGGACGGAGTATGGCTACACCTTC. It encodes CASSLGVGTEYGYTF.

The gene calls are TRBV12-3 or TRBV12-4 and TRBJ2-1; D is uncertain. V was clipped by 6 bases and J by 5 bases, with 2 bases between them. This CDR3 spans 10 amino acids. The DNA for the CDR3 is TGTGCCAGCAGCCACAATGAGCAGTTCTTC. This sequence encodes CASSHNEQFF.

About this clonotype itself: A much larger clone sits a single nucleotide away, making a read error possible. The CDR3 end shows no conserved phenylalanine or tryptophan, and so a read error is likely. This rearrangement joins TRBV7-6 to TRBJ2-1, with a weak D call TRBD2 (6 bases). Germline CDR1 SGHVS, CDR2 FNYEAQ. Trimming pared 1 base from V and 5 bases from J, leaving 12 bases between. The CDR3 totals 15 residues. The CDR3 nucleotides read TGTGCCAGCAGCTTAGTGAGAGGGAGGCACAATGAGCAGTTCATC. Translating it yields CASSLVRGRHNEQFI.

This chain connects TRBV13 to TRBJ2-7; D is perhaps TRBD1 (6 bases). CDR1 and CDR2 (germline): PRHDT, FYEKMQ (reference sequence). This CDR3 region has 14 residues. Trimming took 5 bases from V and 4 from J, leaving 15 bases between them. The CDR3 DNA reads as TGTGCCAGCAGCCGCCACGGACAGCCGTACGAGCAGTACTTC. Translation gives CASSRHGQPYEQYF.

In nucleotides, the CDR3 is TGTGCCAGCAGCCCATCGACTGAGCAAGCTTTCTTT. It encodes CASSPSTEQAFF. This chain connects TRBV7-9 to TRBJ1-1; D unresolved. Germline values: CDR1 SEHNR, CDR2 FQNEAQ (reference sequence). Deletions cut 5 bases from V and 9 bases from J, with 13 bases between. CDR3 length equals 12 residues.

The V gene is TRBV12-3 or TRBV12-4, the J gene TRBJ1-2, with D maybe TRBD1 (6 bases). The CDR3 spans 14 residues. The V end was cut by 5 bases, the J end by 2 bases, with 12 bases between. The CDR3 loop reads CASSPGQSNYGYTF. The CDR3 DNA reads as TGTGCCAGCAGTCCCGGACAGTCAAACTATGGCTACACCTTC.

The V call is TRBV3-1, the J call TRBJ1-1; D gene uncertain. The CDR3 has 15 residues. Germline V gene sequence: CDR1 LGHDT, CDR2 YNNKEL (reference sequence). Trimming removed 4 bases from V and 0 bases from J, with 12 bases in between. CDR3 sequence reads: CASSPHSELNTEAFF. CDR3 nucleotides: TGTGCCAGCAGCCCGCACTCGGAATTGAACACTGAAGCTTTCTTT. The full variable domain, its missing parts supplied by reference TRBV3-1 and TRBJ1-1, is DTAVSQTPKYLVTQMGNDKSIKCEQNLGHDTMYWYKQDSKKFLKIMFSYNNKELIINETVPNRFSPKSPDKAHLNLHINSLELGDSAVYFCASSPHSELNTEAFFGQGTRLTVV.

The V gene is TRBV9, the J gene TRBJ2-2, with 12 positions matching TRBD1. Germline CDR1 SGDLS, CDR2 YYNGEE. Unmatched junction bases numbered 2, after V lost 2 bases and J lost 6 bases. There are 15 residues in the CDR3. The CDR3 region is CASSVGTGGPGELFF. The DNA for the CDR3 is TGTGCCAGCAGCGTGGGGACAGGGGGCCCCGGGGAGCTGTTTTTT.

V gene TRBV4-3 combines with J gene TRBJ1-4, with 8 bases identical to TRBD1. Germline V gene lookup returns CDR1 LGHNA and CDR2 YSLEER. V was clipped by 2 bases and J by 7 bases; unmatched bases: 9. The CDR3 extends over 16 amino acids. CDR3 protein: CASSQRRTGLVEKLFF. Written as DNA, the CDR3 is TGCGCCAGCAGCCAACGCCGGACAGGGTTGGTTGAAAAACTGTTTTTT.

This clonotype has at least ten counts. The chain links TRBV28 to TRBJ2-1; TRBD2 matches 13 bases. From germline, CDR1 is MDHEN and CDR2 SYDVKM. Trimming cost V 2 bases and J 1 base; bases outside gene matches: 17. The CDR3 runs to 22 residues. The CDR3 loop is CASSLLLTGTSGVRLSYNEQFF. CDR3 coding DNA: TGTGCCAGCAGTTTACTCCTGACCGGGACTAGCGGGGTAAGACTGTCCTACAATGAGCAGTTCTTC.

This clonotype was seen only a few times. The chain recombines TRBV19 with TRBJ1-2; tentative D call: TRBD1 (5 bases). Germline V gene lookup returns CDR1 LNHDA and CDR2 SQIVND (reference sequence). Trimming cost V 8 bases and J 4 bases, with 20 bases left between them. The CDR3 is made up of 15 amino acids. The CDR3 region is CASGNQPEGFYGYTF. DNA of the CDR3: TGTGCCAGTGGGAACCAGCCGGAGGGGTTCTATGGCTACACCTTC.

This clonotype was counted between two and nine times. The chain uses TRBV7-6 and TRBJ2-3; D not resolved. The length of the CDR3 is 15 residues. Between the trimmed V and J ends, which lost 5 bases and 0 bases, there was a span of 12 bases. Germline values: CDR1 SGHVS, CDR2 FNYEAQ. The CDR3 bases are TGTGCCAGCAGCGTAAAACGACTCAGCACAGATACGCAGTATTTT. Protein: CASSVKRLSTDTQYF. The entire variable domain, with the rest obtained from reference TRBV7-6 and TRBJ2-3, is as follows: GAGVSQSPRYKVTKRGQDVALRCDPISGHVSLYWYRQALGQGPEFLTYFNYEAQQDKSGLPNDRFSAERPEGSISTLTIQRTEQRDSAMYRCASSVKRLSTDTQYFGPGTRLTVL.

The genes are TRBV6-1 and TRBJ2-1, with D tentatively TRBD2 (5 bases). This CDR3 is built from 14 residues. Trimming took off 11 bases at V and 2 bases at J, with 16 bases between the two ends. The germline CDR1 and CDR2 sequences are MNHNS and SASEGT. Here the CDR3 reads CASARRETYNEQFF. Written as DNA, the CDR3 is TGTGCCTCAGCACGTAGGGAGACCTACAATGAGCAGTTCTTC.

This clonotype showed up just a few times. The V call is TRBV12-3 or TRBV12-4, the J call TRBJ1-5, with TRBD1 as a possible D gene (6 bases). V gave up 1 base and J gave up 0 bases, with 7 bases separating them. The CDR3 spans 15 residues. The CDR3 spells CASSLGQVSNQPQHF. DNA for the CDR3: TGTGCCAGCAGTTTAGGACAGGTTAGCAATCAGCCCCAGCATTTT.